A single sample gave rise to the 24 T cell receptor beta chains below, sequenced in a study of early T cells in non-severe SARS-CoV-2 infection. TCRdb ran MiXCR on the 5' RACE reads and lists one entry per CDR3 protein. Among about 64,000 distinct CDR3 sequences listed, roughly 14% were seen once. Sequenced sample: whole blood. The receptors stem from an adult who was a healthcare worker with PCR-confirmed SARS-CoV-2 infection or an uninfected control (not recorded which).

This sequence joins TRBV6-1 and TRBJ2-1, with TRBD2 identical over 9 bases. The CDR3 has 15 residues. The V gene end was trimmed by 3 bases and the J gene end by 7 bases; junction bases not matched to a gene: 7. In germline, CDR1 is MNHNS, CDR2 SASEGT. In DNA, the CDR3 is TGTGCCAGCAGTGAGTCGGCGGGGGGGTTTAATGAGCAGTTCTTC. It codes for CASSESAGGFNEQFF.

The chain carries TRBV6-5 and TRBJ1-3; D is unresolved. The germline CDR1 and CDR2 sequences are MNHEY and SVGAGI. Trimming shortened V by 0 bases and J by 2 bases, and 14 bases separated the two germline ends. The CDR3 is made up of 17 amino acids. In nucleotides, the CDR3 is TGTGCCAGCAGTTACTCGGGATCCGGGAGCACTGGAAACACCATATATTTT. Residues: CASSYSGSGSTGNTIYF.

A few counts support this clonotype. CDR3 in DNA: TGTGCCAGCACCGCGACAGGGGTGAGGACCCAGTACTTC. Its protein is CASTATGVRTQYF. This rearrangement joins TRBV12-3 or TRBV12-4 to TRBJ2-5; 8 bases are shared with TRBD1. Trimming at V came to 7 bases and at J to 7 bases, leaving 8 bases not matched to a gene. CDR3 length equals 13 residues.

This clonotype was observed a few times. The V gene is TRBV19, the J gene TRBJ2-2; possibly TRBD1 for D (6 bases). This CDR3 has 17 amino acids. Trimming removed 7 bases from V and 3 bases from J, with 21 bases in between. Germline V lookup: CDR1 LNHDA, CDR2 SQIVND (reference sequence). DNA of the CDR3: TGTGCCAGTACCCGGGACAAGCAAAAGGGGGACACCGGGGAGCTGTTTTTT. Amino acids: CASTRDKQKGDTGELFF.

Many counts were recorded for this clonotype. CDR3 sequence (DNA): TGTGCCAGCAGCCTCGACAGGAATTCACCCCTCCACTTT. Its translation is CASSLDRNSPLHF. The chain combines TRBV7-6 with TRBJ1-6, with D possibly being TRBD1 (6 bases). The CDR3 contains 13 residues. The V end was cut by 5 bases, the J end by 7 bases, with 9 bases between. Germline-derived CDR1 and CDR2 are SGHVS and FNYEAQ.

The chain links TRBV12-3 or TRBV12-4 to TRBJ2-1, with 9 bases matching TRBD1. The CDR3 has 16 amino acids. V shed 4 bases, J shed 5 bases, and the junction held 9 bases outside the gene matches. CDR3 in amino acids: CASSSTGGAEDNEQFF. The DNA for the CDR3 is TGTGCCAGCAGTTCAACAGGGGGCGCTGAAGACAATGAGCAGTTCTTC.

J is TRBJ1-1 and V is TRBV6-6; D is undetermined. V shed 5 bases and J shed 1 base, with 11 bases lying between them. CDR3 length equals 14 residues. CDR1 is MNHNY and CDR2 is SVGAGI in the germline V gene (reference sequence). CDR3 in amino acids: CASSRQNPNTEAFF. For the CDR3, the DNA is TGTGCCAGCAGTCGCCAGAATCCGAACACTGAAGCTTTCTTT.

This clonotype was counted a few times. The J gene is TRBJ2-5, the V gene TRBV7-6, with D possibly matching TRBD2 (7 bases). The CDR3 length is 15 residues. Deletions cut 4 bases from V and 2 bases from J, with 14 bases between. CDR1 SGHVS and CDR2 FNYEAQ come from the germline V gene. In nucleotides, the CDR3 is TGTGCCAGCAGCTCTAGGGGGGGCCGACAAGAGACCCAGTACTTC. Encoded protein: CASSSRGGRQETQYF.

This clonotype was detected only a few times. The CDR3: CASSIGSRGREKLFF. CDR3 coding DNA: TGTGCCAGTAGTATAGGTTCCAGGGGGCGCGAAAAACTGTTTTTT. The chain links TRBV19 to TRBJ1-4, with 8 bases lining up with TRBD1. J gave up 8 bases and V 1 base, and 6 bases lay outside the gene matches. The germline V gene encodes CDR1 LNHDA and CDR2 SQIVND (reference sequence). The CDR3 consists of 15 residues.

Ten or more counts support this clonotype. The CDR3 DNA sequence: TGTGCCAGCAGCGTAGGGAGCGGGGGGGCTGCAGATACGCAGTATTTT. Its translation is CASSVGSGGAADTQYF. J is TRBJ2-3 and V is TRBV9, with TRBD2 identical over 10 bases. Germline values: CDR1 SGDLS, CDR2 YYNGEE. The CDR3 loop spans 16 amino acids. V shed 0 bases and J 4 bases; nucleotides not matched to a gene: 5. Supplemented by reference TRBV9 and TRBJ2-3, the full variable domain reads DSGVTQTPKHLITATGQRVTLRCSPRSGDLSVYWYQQSLDQGLQFLIQYYNGEERAKGNILERFSAQQFPDLHSELNLSSLELGDSALYFCASSVGSGGAADTQYFGPGTRLTVL.

This clonotype was seen a handful of times. This chain joins TRBV12-3 or TRBV12-4 and TRBJ2-7; D unresolved. The V end lost 6 bases, the J end lost 3 bases, and 15 bases lay between the germline ends. The CDR3 has 14 amino acids. CDR3 sequence (DNA): TGTGCCAGCAGCCCGACCTTTGCCCGCTACGAGCAGTACTTC. It encodes CASSPTFARYEQYF.

Ten or more counts support this clonotype. This rearrangement joins TRBV7-9 to TRBJ2-5; D not certain. V gave up 1 base and J gave up 2 bases, with 5 bases separating them. CDR1 is SEHNR, CDR2 FQNEAQ, per germline (reference sequence). This CDR3 has 13 amino acids. CDR3 sequence (DNA): TGTGCCAGCAGCTTAGTCGGACAAGAGACCCAGTACTTC. It encodes CASSLVGQETQYF.

V and J are TRBV12-3 or TRBV12-4 and TRBJ1-1, with 7 bases aligning to TRBD1. The CDR3 sequence is 16 residues long. Unmatched junction bases numbered 13, after V lost 6 bases and J lost 3 bases. Here the CDR3 reads CASSQRQGRRYTEAFF. DNA of the CDR3: TGTGCCAGCAGCCAAAGACAGGGTAGAAGGTACACTGAAGCTTTCTTT.

This clonotype was counted between two and nine times. The V call is TRBV24-1, the J call TRBJ2-1, with D possibly TRBD2 on 6 matching bases. V lost 3 bases, J lost 8 bases, and 16 bases lay in between. Germline V CDR1 and CDR2: KGHDR, SFDVKD. The CDR3 is 15 amino acids. The CDR3 loop reads CATSDGLAEGDEQFF. The CDR3 DNA is TGTGCCACCAGTGATGGCTTAGCGGAGGGCGATGAGCAGTTCTTC.

This clonotype was counted many times. The chain couples TRBV7-2 to TRBJ2-1; TRBD2 aligns across 10 bases. V lost 2 bases and J lost 9; bases outside the gene matches: 7. CDR1 and CDR2 from the germline V gene are SGHTA and FQGNSA. The CDR3 consists of 15 residues. For the CDR3, the DNA is TGTGCCAGCAGCTTACAGGCTAGCGGGGGAGGTGAGCAGTTCTTC. It translates to CASSLQASGGGEQFF.

The chain employs TRBV12-3 or TRBV12-4 and TRBJ1-2, with D unclear. The CDR3 is made up of 11 amino acids. Between the trimmed V and J ends, which lost 5 bases and 4 bases, there was a span of 5 bases. CDR3 sequence (DNA): TGTGCCAGCAGTCTTCTCTATGGCTACACCTTC. This translates into CASSLLYGYTF.

This clonotype showed up many times. The rearrangement uses TRBV20-1 and TRBJ1-1, with TRBD1 identical over 11 bases. CDR1 is DFQATT, CDR2 SNEGSKA, per germline (reference sequence). The CDR3 is 15 amino acids. Germline trimming cut 1 base from V and 4 bases from J; bases unmatched to any gene: 5. The CDR3 DNA reads TGCAGTGCTAGAGTTTTAGGGACAGGGGGCACTGAAGCTTTCTTT. It is translated as CSARVLGTGGTEAFF.

J is TRBJ2-2 and V is TRBV5-1; TRBD2 matches at 12 bases. V shed 4 bases, J shed 6 bases, and the junction held 10 bases outside the gene matches. The V gene's germline CDR1 is SGHRS and CDR2 YFSETQ. The CDR3 totals 17 residues. CDR3 DNA: TGCGCCAGCAGCGTCCTAGCGGGGGGGCCGGTGGCCGGGGAGCTGTTTTTT. Protein: CASSVLAGGPVAGELFF.

There are a few counts of this clonotype. The chain links TRBV7-6 to TRBJ2-1; TRBD1 agrees at 8 bases. Germline V gene sequence: CDR1 SGHVS, CDR2 FNYEAQ. Losses at the gene ends were 5 bases for V and 6 bases for J; bases not matched to a gene: 18. The CDR3 runs to 18 residues. The CDR3 reads CASSPRDPGQVYVNEQFF. As DNA, the CDR3 is TGTGCCAGCAGCCCACGAGACCCGGGACAGGTTTATGTCAATGAGCAGTTCTTC.

This sequence joins TRBV7-2 and TRBJ2-2, with D perhaps matching TRBD2 (5 bases). Germline V gives CDR1 SGHTA, CDR2 FQGNSA. CDR3 length: 15 amino acids. Trimming left V 5 bases short and J 7 bases short, with 17 bases between. CDR3 coding DNA: TGTGCCAGCAGCCTTGTTACTTTCGGGGTCGGGGAGCTGTTTTTT. Translation gives CASSLVTFGVGELFF.

This chain uses TRBV9 with TRBJ2-7; D gene unclear. The CDR3 sequence is 13 residues long. CDR1 is SGDLS and CDR2 is YYNGEE in the germline V gene. Trimming removed 0 bases from V and 2 bases from J, with 6 bases in between. The CDR3 DNA reads as TGTGCCAGCAGCGTAGGGGTCACCTACGAGCAGTACTTC. This sequence encodes CASSVGVTYEQYF.

The table lists this clonotype with many counts. The genes are TRBV6-1 and TRBJ2-3; perhaps TRBD1 as D (5 bases). Trimming removed 7 bases from V and 6 bases from J, with 20 bases in between. The CDR3 has 15 residues. In germline, CDR1 is MNHNS, CDR2 SASEGT. DNA of the CDR3: TGTGCCAGCACCCTTGGGGCGTCTGGGGCGGATACGCAGTATTTT. As protein: CASTLGASGADTQYF.

This clonotype turned up a few times. V is TRBV11-2 and J is TRBJ1-2; D possibly corresponds to TRBD1 (6 bases). Trimming shortened V by 9 bases and J by 0 bases, and 17 bases separated the two germline ends. CDR3 length: 15 amino acids. Germline CDR1 reads SGHAT; CDR2 reads FQNNGV. The CDR3 coding sequence is TGTGCCAGTCGGCAGGGGTCACCCGCTAACTATGGCTACACCTTC. This gives the protein CASRQGSPANYGYTF.

This clonotype has only a few counts. The J gene is TRBJ2-7, the V gene TRBV5-1; D perhaps matches TRBD1 (5 bases). With 5 bases removed from V and 2 bases from J, the gap between germline ends came to 14 bases. CDR1 and CDR2 (germline): SGHRS, YFSETQ. The CDR3 runs to 14 residues. The CDR3 spells CASRGVQSTYEQYF. The CDR3 DNA sequence: TGCGCCAGCAGAGGGGTTCAATCCACCTACGAGCAGTACTTC.